The T cell receptor (beta chain) under discussion was sequenced for a study of cytomegalovirus exposure and HLA in healthy donors. Both 60 Vbeta primers and 13 Jbeta primers went into the PCR. Assay used: immunoSEQ multiplex PCR; TCRdb lists only in-frame clones, some missing. This table holds some 180,000 clones, 70% to 80% found once. Those who donated were healthy bone marrow donors. Germline V CDR1 and CDR2: LNHDA, SQIVND (reference sequence). V gave up 5 bases and J gave up 8 bases, with 13 bases separating them. There are 13 residues in the CDR3. The sequencing sample was made of PBMCs. This clonotype was obtained from a man aged 18-30 years in good health and CMV-seronegative. The rearrangement joins TRBV19 to TRBJ2-4; D not certain. The CDR3 DNA follows: TGTGCCAGTAGTGCAAACAGAATGGACATTCAGTACTTC. Translating gives CASSANRMDIQYF.